The 21 T cell receptor beta chains given below trace back to one sample, sequenced in a study of CD8 T cells in ankylosing spondylitis. In TCRdb, the 5' RACE reads were re-called with MiXCR into one record per CDR3 protein. The sample has 150,000 to 200,000 distinct CDR3 sequences; about 16% are singletons. Input material: blood, either unsorted or a sorted T cell fraction (not recorded which). Receptors were obtained from a male donor with ankylosing spondylitis or in good health (not recorded which).

The V call is TRBV6-1, the J call TRBJ1-4; 7 nucleotides agree with TRBD1. This CDR3 has 17 residues. Looked up from germline, CDR1 is MNHNS and CDR2 is SASEGT. V lost 5 bases to trimming and J lost 8 bases; unmatched junction nucleotides: 17. The CDR3 sequence is CASSKDRVGVFEEKLFF. DNA for the CDR3: TGTGCCAGCAGTAAAGACAGGGTAGGGGTGTTCGAGGAAAAACTGTTTTTT.

J is TRBJ2-2 and V is TRBV5-1; maybe TRBD1 (6 bases). V lost 2 bases to trimming and J lost 1 base, with 9 bases between them. CDR3 length equals 15 residues. Germline CDR1 SGHRS, CDR2 YFSETQ. CDR3 DNA: TGCGCCAGCAGCTTTGACAGGATGAACACCGGGGAGCTGTTTTTT. Translating it yields CASSFDRMNTGELFF.

In this sample, this clonotype turned up many times. The chain uses TRBV5-1 and TRBJ1-2, with TRBD1 identical over 8 bases. V lost 3 bases and J lost 5; bases outside the gene matches: 6. The CDR3 covers 14 residues. In germline, CDR1 is SGHRS, CDR2 YFSETQ. CDR3 sequence reads: CASSSNRGYYGYTF. The DNA for the CDR3 is TGCGCCAGCAGCTCGAACAGGGGGTATTATGGCTACACCTTC.

This clonotype came up many times. The CDR3 DNA follows: TGTGCCAGCAGTTATCCCGGGGGACAGGGGACCCACGAGCAGTACTTC. This sequence encodes CASSYPGGQGTHEQYF. The chain links TRBV6-5 to TRBJ2-7, with 10 bases aligning to TRBD1. The junction had 10 bases not matched to a gene; V was cut back by 3 bases and J by 5 bases. Germline-derived CDR1 and CDR2 are MNHEY and SVGAGI. The CDR3 spans 16 residues.

This clonotype was detected many times. V usage is TRBV19 and J usage is TRBJ1-6; 9 bases line up with TRBD1. Looked up from germline, CDR1 is LNHDA and CDR2 is SQIVND (reference sequence). CDR3 length equals 14 residues. The V and J ends lost 7 bases and 10 bases, in that order; junction bases with no gene match: 8. The CDR3 loop reads CASTYTGGRSPLHF. CDR3 DNA: TGTGCCAGTACCTATACAGGGGGCCGATCACCCCTCCACTTT.

This clonotype was seen many times. The chain has TRBV5-1 and TRBJ2-2; TRBD2 aligns across 10 bases. CDR1 and CDR2 from the germline V gene are SGHRS and YFSETQ. J was trimmed by 5 bases and V by 2 bases; bases with no gene match: 3. The CDR3 covers 15 residues. This CDR3 is CASSLRTSGTGELFF. The DNA for the CDR3 is TGCGCCAGCAGCTTAAGGACTAGCGGTACCGGGGAGCTGTTTTTT.

This clonotype was seen repeatedly, ten times or more. The chain combines TRBV28 with TRBJ2-4; D call uncertain. The CDR3 spans 12 residues. V shed 0 bases and J shed 6 bases, with 3 bases lying between them. Germline CDR1 MDHEN, CDR2 SYDVKM. Here the CDR3 DNA reads TGTGCCAGCAGTTTATGGCCAAACATTCAGTACTTC. Its translation: CASSLWPNIQYF.

This clonotype showed up just a few times. The chain links TRBV2 to TRBJ2-7; 8 bases match TRBD2. After removal of 7 bases from V and 3 bases from J, the junction contained 11 bases not matched to a gene. CDR1 is SNHLY and CDR2 is FYNNEI in the germline V gene. This CDR3 has 15 residues. This CDR3 is CASTYQRSGSYEQYF. CDR3 bases: TGTGCCAGCACCTACCAGAGGAGCGGGAGCTACGAGCAGTACTTC.

This clonotype was seen only a few times. V is TRBV10-3 and J is TRBJ1-2, with TRBD1 identical over 11 bases. The CDR3 runs to 14 residues. Trimming cost V 3 bases and J 5 bases; bases outside gene matches: 2. CDR1 and CDR2 (germline): ENHRY, SYGVKD. The CDR3 loop reads CAISERDRGYGYTF. Written as DNA, the CDR3 is TGTGCCATCAGTGAACGGGACAGGGGGTATGGCTACACCTTC.

This clonotype was recorded at least ten times. J is TRBJ2-7 and V is TRBV27; D may be TRBD1 (5 bases). Trimming took off 5 bases at V and 2 bases at J, with 13 bases between the two ends. Germline V gene sequence: CDR1 MNHEY, CDR2 SMNVEV (reference sequence). This CDR3 spans 14 amino acids. Written as DNA, the CDR3 is TGTGCCAGCAGTCTGGGGCTAGGGACCTACGAGCAGTACTTC. Protein sequence: CASSLGLGTYEQYF.

This clonotype was counted only a few times. The V call is TRBV12-3 or TRBV12-4, the J call TRBJ2-7; a possible D gene is TRBD1 (6 bases). V was pared by 1 base and J by 6 bases, with 13 bases between. The CDR3 spans 14 residues. The DNA of the CDR3 is TGTGCCAGCAGTTTAGGGCCAGGGGTGGCCGAGCAGTACTTC. The encoded protein is CASSLGPGVAEQYF.

The rearrangement links TRBV5-1 to TRBJ1-3; D unclear. V was shortened by 1 base and J by 2 bases, with 7 bases between the two germline ends. The germline CDR1 and CDR2 sequences are SGHRS and YFSETQ. The CDR3 runs to 14 residues. CDR3 amino acids: CASSLNPAGNTIYF. CDR3 nucleotide sequence: TGCGCCAGCAGCTTGAACCCGGCTGGAAACACCATATATTTT. Combining the CDR3 with reference TRBV5-1 and TRBJ1-3 gives the whole variable domain KAGVTQTPRYLIKTRGQQVTLSCSPISGHRSVSWYQQTPGQGLQFLFEYFSETQRNKGNFPGRFSGRQFSNSRSEMNVSTLELGDSALYLCASSLNPAGNTIYFGEGSWLTVV.

This CDR3 is CASSFGSSYNEQFF. The CDR3, as DNA: TGTGCCAGCAGCTTCGGGAGCTCCTACAATGAGCAGTTCTTC. This chain uses TRBV11-2 with TRBJ2-1, with D perhaps matching TRBD2 (6 bases). The CDR3 runs to 14 residues. Trimming took 3 bases from V and 0 from J, leaving 6 bases between them. Per germline, CDR1 SGHAT and CDR2 FQNNGV.

Ten or more counts support this clonotype. The chain employs TRBV5-5 and TRBJ1-5; unclear D gene. Per the germline V gene, CDR1 is SGHKS and CDR2 is YYEKEE (reference sequence). Trimming removed 4 bases at V and 5 bases at J, with 10 bases between. The CDR3 has 13 amino acids. CDR3 protein: CASSLGPDQPQHF. The CDR3 DNA reads TGTGCCAGCAGCCTAGGACCGGATCAGCCCCAGCATTTT.

CDR3 in DNA: TGTGCCAGCAGCCAAGGGGAGGGGCCTCGTGGCTACACCTTC. Protein product: CASSQGEGPRGYTF. This chain joins TRBV4-2 and TRBJ1-2, with D perhaps TRBD1 (5 bases). The CDR3 spans 14 residues. In germline, CDR1 is LGHNA, CDR2 YNFKEQ. With 1 base removed from V and 7 bases from J, the gap between germline ends came to 13 bases.

The rearrangement links TRBV29-1 to TRBJ1-2; no clear D. V gave up 4 bases and J gave up 4 bases, with 10 bases separating them. There are 12 residues in the CDR3. The germline CDR1 and CDR2 sequences are SQVTM and ANQGSEA. The CDR3 coding sequence is TGCAGCGTTGGATTGAGGAGCTATGGCTACACCTTC. Protein product: CSVGLRSYGYTF.

This clonotype showed up just a few times. The DNA for the CDR3 is TGTGCCACCTCCGGGACAGCCCATGAAAAACTGTTTTTT. As protein: CATSGTAHEKLFF. This rearrangement joins TRBV12-3 or TRBV12-4 to TRBJ1-4; 7 bases line up with TRBD1. This CDR3 is 13 amino acids long. Trimming cost V 10 bases and J 6 bases; bases outside gene matches: 8.

As for this clonotype: A much larger clone differs by one base, so this may be a read error. The V and J genes are TRBV5-1 and TRBJ2-7; 10 bases fit TRBD2. Looked up from germline, CDR1 is SGHRS and CDR2 is YFSETQ. This CDR3 spans 16 amino acids. CDR3 bases: TGCGCCATCAGCTTGGGTACTAGCGGGATCTCCTACGAGCAGTACTTC. It codes for CAISLGTSGISYEQYF. Filled out from reference TRBV5-1 and TRBJ2-7, the complete variable domain reads KAGVTQTPRYLIKTRGQQVTLSCSPISGHRSVSWYQQTPGQGLQFLFEYFSETQRNKGNFPGRFSGRQFSNSRSEMNVSTLELGDSALYLCAISLGTSGISYEQYFGPGTRLTVT.

This clonotype has only a few counts. The chain employs TRBV20-1 and TRBJ2-7; D could derive from TRBD1 or TRBD2 (5 bases each). Germline V lookup: CDR1 DFQATT, CDR2 SNEGSKA (reference sequence). CDR3 length equals 14 residues. Trimming stripped 6 bases from V and 2 bases from J, with 17 bases between. The CDR3 sequence: CSAVGTPRPYEQYF. The CDR3 coding sequence is TGCAGTGCGGTCGGGACCCCCAGACCCTACGAGCAGTACTTC.

This clonotype was observed many times. The CDR3 DNA is TGCAGTGCTCGACTAGCGGCCTCCTACAATGAGCAGTTCTTC. Translation gives CSARLAASYNEQFF. V gene TRBV20-1 combines with J gene TRBJ2-1, with 9 bases lining up with TRBD2. This CDR3 has 14 residues. Unmatched junction bases numbered 2, after V lost 5 bases and J lost 0 bases. CDR1 and CDR2 from the germline V gene are DFQATT and SNEGSKA (reference sequence).

J is TRBJ1-1 and V is TRBV28; 10 bases align to TRBD1. V lost 4 bases and J lost 8; bases outside the gene matches: 4. Germline V gene lookup returns CDR1 MDHEN and CDR2 SYDVKM. The length of the CDR3 is 13 residues. Here the CDR3 reads CASSSTGGREAFF. DNA of the CDR3: TGTGCCAGCAGTTCGACAGGGGGCCGAGAAGCTTTCTTT. Supplemented by reference TRBV28 and TRBJ1-1, the full variable domain reads DVKVTQSSRYLVKRTGEKVFLECVQDMDHENMFWYRQDPGLGLRLIYFSYDVKMKEKGDIPEGYSVSREKKERFSLILESASTNQTSMYLCASSSTGGREAFFGQGTRLTVV.